This TCR beta chain was identified in a study of blood T cell repertoires in COVID-19. Overall study: Recovered status in Cohort 3 required two negative PCRs, clearance, or symptom resolution.

Libraries were prepared by immunoSEQ multiplex PCR; TCRdb keeps only in-frame clonotypes and omits some of them. The profile shows fewer than 350,000 clones, about 88% of them singletons. Specimen: PBMCs or T cells enriched from blood (not recorded which). This sequence was found in a woman aged 60 to 75 in a cohort exposed to, infected with or recovered from COVID-19 (not recorded which).

The CDR3, as DNA: TGTGCCAGCAGCGGACAGGGGGCCGTATACAATGAGCAGTTCTTC. Protein product: CASSGQGAVYNEQFF. This sequence joins TRBV9 and TRBJ2-1; the match to TRBD1 covers 10 bases. The CDR3 contains 15 residues. Germline lookup yields CDR1 SGDLS and CDR2 YYNGEE. V was pared by 3 bases and J by 4 bases, with 4 bases of the junction left unmatched.